Reported below is one TCR beta chain. No antigen is known for it. This record comes from a study of blood T cells in healthy people across ages. General observations from the study: The recorded TCR beta diversity per million T cells decreased in a roughly linear manner with age.

At least 7 million PBMCs were isolated per sample. The amount of total RNA extracted per sample was at least 6 micrograms. The germline CDR1 and CDR2 sequences are DFQATT and SNEGSKA (reference sequence). With 1 base removed from V and 6 bases from J, the gap between germline ends came to 15 bases. CDR3 size: 15 residues. A second PCR, run for about 6 to 11 cycles, used a sample-barcoded 5' primer plus a J-beta primer mix. TCRdb re-called the 5' RACE reads through MiXCR, storing one row per CDR3 protein. The top ten hold around 11% of the sample, which has 1.5 million to 2 million distinct CDR3 sequences, almost 35% seen once.

The sequencing sample was made of blood. V and J are TRBV20-1 and TRBJ2-2; D may be TRBD2 (6 bases). This clonotype was obtained from a woman aged 25 to 39 in good health. CDR3 loop: CSARVPLATAGELFF. As DNA, the CDR3 is TGCAGTGCTAGAGTCCCACTAGCAACGGCCGGGGAGCTGTTTTTT.